This T cell receptor beta chain was sequenced in a study of blood T cell repertoires in COVID-19. Study details: Samples of COVID-19 (acute and convalescent) were obtained from the United States, Italy and Spain. Nucleic acid was either cDNA or gDNA, and it came from T cells, B-cell-depleted T cells, or PBMCs.

The CDR3 extends over 12 amino acids. The V end was cut by 4 bases, the J end by 8 bases, with 8 bases between. Germline CDR1 and CDR2: MDHEN and SYDVKM. In the authors' workflow: Amplification from reference gene primers served as the basis for estimated nucleated cell counts. Sequencing was performed with immunoSEQ multiplex PCR; in TCRdb, only in-frame clones are kept and a portion is missing. D and trimming come from the DNA, and the V and J calls and clone size come from that table. The data contain about 180,000 clones, approximately 87% of them seen just once; the ten biggest clones take up less than 25%.

The TCR comes from an older man with active or convalescent COVID-19. Sequencing used peripheral blood. This chain uses TRBV28 with TRBJ1-4, with a possible D match to TRBD1 (6 bases). The CDR3 bases are TGTGCCAGCAGTTACAGGGTGGAAAAACTGTTTTTT. It is translated as CASSYRVEKLFF.